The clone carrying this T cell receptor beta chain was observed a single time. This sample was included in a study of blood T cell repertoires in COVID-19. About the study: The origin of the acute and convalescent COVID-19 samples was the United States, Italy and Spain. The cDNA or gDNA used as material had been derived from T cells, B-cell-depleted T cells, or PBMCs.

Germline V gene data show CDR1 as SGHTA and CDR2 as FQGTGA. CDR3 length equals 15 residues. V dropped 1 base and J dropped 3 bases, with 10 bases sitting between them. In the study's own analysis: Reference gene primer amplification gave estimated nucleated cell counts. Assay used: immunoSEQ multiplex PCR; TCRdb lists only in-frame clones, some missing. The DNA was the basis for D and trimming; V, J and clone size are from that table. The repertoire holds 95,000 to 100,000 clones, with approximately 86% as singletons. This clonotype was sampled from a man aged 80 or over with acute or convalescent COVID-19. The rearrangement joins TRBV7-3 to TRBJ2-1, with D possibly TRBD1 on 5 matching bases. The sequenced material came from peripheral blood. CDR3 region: CASSLIQGGYNEQFF. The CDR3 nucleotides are TGTGCCAGCAGCTTAATTCAGGGCGGCTACAATGAGCAGTTCTTC.